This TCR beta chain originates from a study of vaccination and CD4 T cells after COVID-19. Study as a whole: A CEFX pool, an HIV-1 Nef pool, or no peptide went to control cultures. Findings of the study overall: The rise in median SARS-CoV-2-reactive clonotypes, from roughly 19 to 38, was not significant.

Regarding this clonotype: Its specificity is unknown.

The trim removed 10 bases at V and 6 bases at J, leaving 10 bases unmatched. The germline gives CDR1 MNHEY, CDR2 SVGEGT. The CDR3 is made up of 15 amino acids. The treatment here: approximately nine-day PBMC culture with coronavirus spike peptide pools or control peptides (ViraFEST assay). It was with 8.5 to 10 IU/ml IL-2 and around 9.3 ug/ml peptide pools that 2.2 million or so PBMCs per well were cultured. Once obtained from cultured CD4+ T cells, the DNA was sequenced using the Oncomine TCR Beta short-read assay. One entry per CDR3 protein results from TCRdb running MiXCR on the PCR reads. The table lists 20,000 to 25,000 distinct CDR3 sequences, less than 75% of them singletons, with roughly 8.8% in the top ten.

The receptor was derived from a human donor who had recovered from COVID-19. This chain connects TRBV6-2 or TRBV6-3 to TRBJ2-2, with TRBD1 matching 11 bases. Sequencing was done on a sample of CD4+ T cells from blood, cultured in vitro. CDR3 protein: CATLVRDRGSGELFF. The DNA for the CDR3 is TGTGCCACCCTAGTCCGGGACAGGGGGTCCGGGGAGCTGTTTTTT.